The present entry profiles one TCR beta chain with its context. The assay was immunoSEQ multiplex PCR, and TCRdb's table has in-frame clones only and misses some. The sample contains about 160,000 clones, approximately 88% of which appear only once. The sample originates from a study of T cell responses to AZD1222 COVID-19 vaccine. There are 13 residues in the CDR3. Trimming removed 7 bases from V and 6 bases from J; junction bases left unmatched: 8. The chain combines TRBV12-3 or TRBV12-4 with TRBJ1-2; TRBD1 agrees at 7 bases. The sequenced sample was peripheral blood, obtained 28 days after the second AZD1222 dose. This clonotype was sampled from an adult who received the AZD1222 COVID-19 vaccine. DNA of the CDR3: TGTGCCAGCACCCTCTGGACAGGCGATGGCTACACCTTC. It specifies CASTLWTGDGYTF.